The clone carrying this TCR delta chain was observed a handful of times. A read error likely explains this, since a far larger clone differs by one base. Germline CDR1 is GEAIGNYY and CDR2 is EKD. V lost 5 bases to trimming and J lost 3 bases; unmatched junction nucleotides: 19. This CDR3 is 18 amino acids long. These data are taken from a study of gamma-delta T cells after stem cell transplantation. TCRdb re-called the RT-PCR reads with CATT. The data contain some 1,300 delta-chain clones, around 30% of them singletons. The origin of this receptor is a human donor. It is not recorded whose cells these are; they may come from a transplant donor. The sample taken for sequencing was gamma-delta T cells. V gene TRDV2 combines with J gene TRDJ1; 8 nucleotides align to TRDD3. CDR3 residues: CACGTGIWGTTGSDKLIF. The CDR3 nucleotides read TGTGCCTGTGGCACGGGAATCTGGGGGACAACAGGTTCCGATAAACTCATCTTT.